Listed below are T cell receptor beta chains from one sample, sequenced in a study of T cell repertoires in cytomegalovirus infection. TCRdb passed the reads through MiXCR, listing each CDR3 protein once. The data show hundreds of thousands of distinct CDR3 sequences, roughly a quarter seen once. Sequencing was carried out using CD8+ T cells from PBMCs. Receptors were obtained from a human donor in good health (CMV status not recorded). Some clones in this sample may be carry-over from other donors' samples. CDR3s include the opening cysteine and the closing phenylalanine or tryptophan. D genes are given only for firm matches. Size is stated for part of the rows, as once, few or many counts, or as a class when the clone is expanded.

>TRBD1|NA|TRBJ1-1|17|TRBV6-2/TRBV6-3
TGTGCCAGCAGTTACCCGGCGACAGGGATTCTGAACACTGAAGCTTTCTTT
CASSYPATGILNTEAFF
>NA|few|TRBJ1-4|14|TRBV20-1
TGCAGTGCTAGTAATGCTGGGGGTGGTGAAAAACTGTTTTTT
CSASNAGGGEKLFF
>NA|NA|TRBJ2-5|13|TRBV6-2/TRBV6-3
TGTGCCAGCAGTGGGCGAAGTCGAGAGACCCAGTACTTC
CASSGRSRETQYF
>NA|few|TRBJ2-5|15|TRBV7-2
TGTGCCAGCAGCTTAGTGGTGGGGGCCCAAGAGACCCAGTACTTC
CASSLVVGAQETQYF
>NA|few|TRBJ2-1|15|TRBV6-5
TGTGCCAGCAGTTATCACAGGGACACCTACAATGAGCAGTTCTTC
CASSYHRDTYNEQFF
>NA|NA|TRBJ1-6|16|TRBV20-1
TGCAGTGCGCTTCAGGGGTTGAGCTCCTATAATTCACCCCTCCACTTT
CSALQGLSSYNSPLHF
>NA|NA|TRBJ2-1|12|TRBV29-1
TGCAGCGTTGAAATAAGTGGTAGTGAGCAGTTCTTC
CSVEISGSEQFF
>NA|few|TRBJ2-2|15|TRBV6-2/TRBV6-3
TGTGCCAGCAGTCCCCGAAGGGCTAAAGGCGGGGAGCTGTTTTTT
CASSPRRAKGGELFF
>TRBD2|few|TRBJ2-5|14|TRBV6-6
TGTGCCAGCAGCACGACTAGCGGGGAAGAGACCCAGTACTTC
CASSTTSGEETQYF
>NA|few|TRBJ2-4|17|TRBV7-9
TGTGCCAGCAGCTTAGATTTCGGGGAGATAGCCAAAAACATTCAGTACTTC
CASSLDFGEIAKNIQYF
>NA|many|TRBJ2-7|15|TRBV7-9
TGTGCCAGCAGCCAGAGGGGTACCGTCTCCTACGAGCAGTACTTC
CASSQRGTVSYEQYF
>TRBD2|NA|TRBJ2-2|14|TRBV19
TGTGCCAGCACTAGCGGGGGGAACACCGGGGAGCTGTTTTTT
CASTSGGNTGELFF
>NA|few|TRBJ2-2|13|TRBV19
TGTGCCACCGGACTGTCGATCACCGGGGAGCTGTTTTTT
CATGLSITGELFF
>NA|NA|TRBJ2-7|12|TRBV29-1
TGCAGCGTTGAAACAGACAGCTACGAGCAGTACTTC
CSVETDSYEQYF
>NA|NA|TRBJ2-6|14|TRBV6-5
TGTGCCAGCAGTTATGCCTCTGGGGCCAACGTCCTGACTTTC
CASSYASGANVLTF
>TRBD1|NA|TRBJ2-1|15|TRBV24-1
TGTGCCACCAGTGCCACCGGGACAGGGGAGGTTGGGCAGTTCTTC
CATSATGTGEVGQFF
>TRBD2|NA|TRBJ2-1|16|TRBV6-2/TRBV6-3
TGTGCCAGCAGCCGCGGACTAGCGGGGGCCTACAATGAGCAGTTCTTC
CASSRGLAGAYNEQFF
>NA|many|TRBJ1-1|14|TRBV7-2
TGTGCCAGCAGCTTTTTCGGGACGGCGGATGAAGCTTTCTTT
CASSFFGTADEAFF
>TRBD1|NA|TRBJ1-1|16|TRBV7-6
TGTGCCAGCAGCTACGGGACAGGCGAATTGAACACTGAAGCTTTCTTT
CASSYGTGELNTEAFF
>TRBD1|NA|TRBJ2-7|18|TRBV18
TGTGCCAGCTCACCACTCGCTACTGACAGGGCGGTAATCTACGAGCAGTACTTC
CASSPLATDRAVIYEQYF
>NA|NA|TRBJ1-5|12|TRBV18
TGTGCCAGTAGAACTGGGGTACAGCCCCAGCATTTT
CASRTGVQPQHF
>NA|many|TRBJ1-1|14|TRBV2
TGTGCCAGCAGTCAAAGGGCGGTGGGCACTGAAGCTTTCTTT
CASSQRAVGTEAFF
>NA|NA|TRBJ2-5|11|TRBV20-1
TGCAGTGCTAACAGGGAGGAGACCCAGTACTTC
CSANREETQYF
>NA|few|TRBJ2-1|14|TRBV14
TGTGCCAGCAGCCAAGGTCGACAGCTTCATGAGCAGTTCTTC
CASSQGRQLHEQFF
>NA|NA|TRBJ2-5|15|TRBV6-2/TRBV6-3
TGTGCCAGCAGTTACCTAGCGTATATGAGAGAGACCCAGTACTTC
CASSYLAYMRETQYF
>NA|few|TRBJ2-1|13|TRBV10-3
TGTGCCATCGATGACGGGGTAGACAATGAGCAGTTCTTC
CAIDDGVDNEQFF
>TRBD2|NA|TRBJ2-1|20|TRBV29-1
TGCAGCGGTTGGGGGGGGGGCGGGGGGCCTTCAGTTAGATGGTACAATGAGCAGTTCTTC
CSGWGGGGGPSVRWYNEQFF
>NA|NA|TRBJ2-6|13|TRBV7-4
TGTGCCAGCAGCTTACCTGGGGCCAACGTCCAGACTTTC
CASSLPGANVQTF
>TRBD1|NA|TRBJ2-1|17|TRBV2
TGTGCCAGCAGTGTGACCGGACAGGCAAGCTCCTACAATGAGCAGTTCTTC
CASSVTGQASSYNEQFF
>TRBD1|NA|TRBJ1-1|16|TRBV5-1
TGCGCCAGCAGCTGGACAGGGGCGACAGGGAACACTGAAGCTTTCTTT
CASSWTGATGNTEAFF
>NA|many|TRBJ2-5|12|TRBV7-2
TGTGCCAGCACCGAGGGGGTAGAGACCCAGTACTTC
CASTEGVETQYF
>NA|many|TRBJ1-1|13|TRBV27
TGTGCCAGCAGAGTGACCTGGGGCACTGAAGCTTTCTTT
CASRVTWGTEAFF
>NA|NA|TRBJ2-3|13|TRBV9
TGTGCCAGCAGCACGGAGGTCCCAGATACGCAGTATTTT
CASSTEVPDTQYF
>NA|NA|TRBJ2-7|13|TRBV11-2
TGTGCCAGCAGCTTAGTCAATCCCTACGAGCAGTACTTC
CASSLVNPYEQYF
>NA|few|TRBJ2-1|15|TRBV20-1
TGCAGTGCTAGAGCGGGAGGGACAGCCTACAATGAGCAGTTCTTC
CSARAGGTAYNEQFF
>NA|few|TRBJ1-1|14|TRBV29-1
TGCAGCGTTGAAGCTCGGGAAACTGGGACTGAAGCTTTCTTT
CSVEARETGTEAFF
>NA|many|TRBJ2-1|17|TRBV7-2
TGTGCCAGCAGCTTAGGGGCAGGGCTGTCTACCTACAATGAGCAGTTCTTC
CASSLGAGLSTYNEQFF
>TRBD1|NA|TRBJ1-2|14|TRBV6-5
TGTGCCAGCAGTCCCTTTACAGGGGACTATGGCTACACCTTC
CASSPFTGDYGYTF
>NA|few|TRBJ1-1|13|TRBV20-1
TGCAGTGCTAGAGAGCGGGGGGGCACTGAAGCTTTCTTT
CSARERGGTEAFF
>NA|NA|TRBJ2-5|16|TRBV18
TGTGCCAGCTCACCACCGATGGTCAGCGGACAAGAGACCCAGTACTTC
CASSPPMVSGQETQYF
>TRBD2|NA|TRBJ2-1|15|TRBV7-9
TGTGTCAGCAGCTCGGGACTAGCGGGGGATGATAAGCAGTTCTTC
CVSSSGLAGDDKQFF
>TRBD2|many|TRBJ2-1|15|TRBV6-5
TGTGCCAGCAGGCTTAGCGGGGGAACACACAATGAGCAGTTCTTC
CASRLSGGTHNEQFF